This passage covers 19 T cell receptor beta chains from one sample sequenced in a study of a mutant IDH1 vaccine in newly diagnosed glioma. Indicated time point: week 35, safety follow-up. The content of each vaccine dose was 300 ug of mutant IDH1 20-mer peptide, and topical imiquimod accompanied it. Profiled with immunoSEQ multiplex PCR; TCRdb holds only in-frame clones, not every one. The profile shows some 29,000 clones, about three quarters of them singletons. These receptors have no identified antigens. Sample: PBMCs, taken from a glioma patient whose treatment included an IDH1 peptide vaccine. These receptors were taken from a man aged 45 to 65 with glioma.

This clone has a single count. V gene TRBV7-2 combines with J gene TRBJ2-7; TRBD2 agrees at 11 bases. The CDR3 spans 14 residues. CDR1 and CDR2 (germline): SGHTA, FQGNSA. With 5 bases clipped from V and 7 bases from J, the junction kept 7 bases outside the gene matches. The CDR3 nucleotides read TGTGCCAGCAGCCTTGCGACTAGCGGGGTTGAGCAGTACTTC. Its translation is CASSLATSGVEQYF.

Comment on this clone: Different DNA sequences within this sample yield the same CDR3. V usage is TRBV5-1 and J usage is TRBJ2-5; D remains unclear. V dropped 0 bases and J dropped 1 base, with 7 bases sitting between them. This CDR3 comprises 14 residues. In germline, CDR1 is SGHRS, CDR2 YFSETQ. The CDR3 region has the DNA TGCGCCAGCAGCTTGGGAGGCATCCAAGAGACCCAGTACTTC. Residues: CASSLGGIQETQYF.

The rearrangement uses TRBV6-5 and TRBJ2-4; D ambiguous. The germline CDR1 and CDR2 sequences are MNHEY and SVGAGI. Trimming shortened V by 4 bases and J by 8 bases, and 9 bases separated the two germline ends. The CDR3 has 12 amino acids. DNA of the CDR3: TGTGCCAGCAGTTCAGAGTGGGACATTCAGTACTTC. It encodes CASSSEWDIQYF.

In this sample, this clone turned up a few times. The chain recombines TRBV11-3 with TRBJ2-1; TRBD2 agrees at 11 bases. J lost 0 bases, V lost 2 bases, and 3 bases had no gene match. The CDR3 contains 17 residues. Germline CDR1 SGHNT, CDR2 YENEEA. In nucleotides, the CDR3 is TGTGCCAGCAGCTTACTAGCGGGGGGACTCTCCTACAATGAGCAGTTCTTC. Its protein is CASSLLAGGLSYNEQFF.

This chain links TRBV6-6 with TRBJ2-7; D possibly corresponds to TRBD1 (5 bases). The CDR3 has 13 residues. Germline CDR1 reads MNHNY; CDR2 reads SVGAGI (reference sequence). Trimming took off 5 bases at V and 3 bases at J, with 11 bases between the two ends. The CDR3 reads CASSHQGFYEQYF. Here the CDR3 DNA reads TGTGCCAGCAGTCACCAGGGATTCTACGAGCAGTACTTC.

This clone was detected only a few times. The chain is built from TRBV5-4 and TRBJ2-1; D call uncertain. The CDR3 has 13 residues. Trimming stripped 2 bases from V and 15 bases from J, with 18 bases between. Germline V gene data show CDR1 as SGHNT and CDR2 as YYREEE (reference sequence). CDR3 DNA: TGTGCCAGCAGCTTAGCTTTTGAATCGCAGCTGTTCTTC. Translation: CASSLAFESQLFF.

The rearrangement links TRBV7-8 to TRBJ2-7; 7 bases fit TRBD2. Trimming removed 5 bases from V and 2 bases from J; junction bases left unmatched: 6. The CDR3 length is 14 residues. The germline gives CDR1 SGHVS, CDR2 FQNEAQ. The CDR3 protein is CASSQRDGPYEQYF. The DNA of the CDR3 is TGTGCCAGCAGCCAGCGGGACGGTCCCTACGAGCAGTACTTC.

The gene calls are TRBV28 and TRBJ2-5, with D possibly being TRBD2 (5 bases). Trimming left V 4 bases short and J 3 bases short, with 9 bases between. The CDR3 consists of 13 residues. Germline CDR1 is MDHEN and CDR2 is SYDVKM. CDR3: CASSSRGKETQYF. Here the CDR3 DNA reads TGTGCCAGCAGTTCACGGGGAAAAGAGACCCAGTACTTC. The whole variable domain, remainder taken from reference TRBV28 and TRBJ2-5, is DVKVTQSSRYLVKRTGEKVFLECVQDMDHENMFWYRQDPGLGLRLIYFSYDVKMKEKGDIPEGYSVSREKKERFSLILESASTNQTSMYLCASSSRGKETQYFGPGTRLLVL.

This clone was observed a handful of times. The chain has TRBV11-3 and TRBJ1-1, with D maybe TRBD1 (5 bases). Trimming shortened V by 0 bases and J by 8 bases, and 7 bases separated the two germline ends. The CDR3 is 12 amino acids. Germline values: CDR1 SGHNT, CDR2 YENEEA. In nucleotides, the CDR3 is TGTGCCAGCAGCTTAGAAACAGGAGAAGCTTTCTTT. Amino acid sequence: CASSLETGEAFF. Complete variable domain (other parts from reference TRBV11-3 and TRBJ1-1): EAGVVQSPRYKIIEKKQPVAFWCNPISGHNTLYWYLQNLGQGPELLIRYENEEAVDDSQLPKDRFSAERLKGVDSTLKIQPAELGDSAVYLCASSLETGEAFFGQGTRLTVV.

The chain uses TRBV7-9 and TRBJ1-1; tentative D call: TRBD1 (5 bases). Germline lookup yields CDR1 SEHNR and CDR2 FQNEAQ (reference sequence). V shed 5 bases and J shed 11 bases, with 18 bases lying between them. CDR3 size: 13 residues. The CDR3 region is CASSGGRGGEAFF. The CDR3 bases are TGTGCCAGCAGCGGGGGACGAGGAGGAGAGGCTTTCTTT.

The chain carries TRBV4-2 and TRBJ2-2; the match to TRBD2 covers 8 bases. Germline V gene lookup returns CDR1 LGHNA and CDR2 YNFKEQ. The CDR3 extends over 19 amino acids. Trimming at V came to 1 base and at J to 1 base, leaving 11 bases not matched to a gene. The CDR3 protein is CASSQGGGGAGENTGELFF. Written as DNA, the CDR3 is TGTGCCAGCAGCCAAGGAGGGGGGGGAGCGGGAGAGAACACCGGGGAGCTGTTTTTT.

This chain joins TRBV5-6 and TRBJ2-1; D ambiguous. The CDR3 length is 15 residues. The V end lost 5 bases, the J end lost 4 bases, and 16 bases lay between the germline ends. In germline, CDR1 is SGHDT, CDR2 YYEEEE. The CDR3 here is CASSRGSATYNEQFF. In DNA, the CDR3 is TGTGCCAGCAGTCGCGGAAGTGCAACATACAATGAGCAGTTCTTC.

This chain links TRBV13 with TRBJ1-2; possibly TRBD1 for D (6 bases). Deletions cut 7 bases from V and 7 bases from J, with 13 bases between. The V gene's germline CDR1 is PRHDT and CDR2 FYEKMQ (reference sequence). This CDR3 comprises 12 residues. This chain's CDR3 is CASTFRRGGYTF. As DNA, the CDR3 is TGTGCCAGCACTTTCCGCAGGGGTGGCTACACCTTC.

The chain uses TRBV5-4 and TRBJ2-3; D possibly corresponds to TRBD2 (5 bases). The CDR3 totals 16 residues. CDR1 and CDR2 (germline): SGHNT, YYREEE (reference sequence). V lost 2 bases to trimming and J lost 2 bases, with 15 bases between them. The CDR3 sequence is CASSFGADPLTDTQYF. In nucleotides, the CDR3 is TGTGCCAGCAGCTTTGGAGCGGACCCACTCACAGATACGCAGTATTTT.

The chain uses TRBV5-1 and TRBJ1-4, with TRBD1 matching 7 bases. CDR3 length equals 15 residues. The germline V gene encodes CDR1 SGHRS and CDR2 YFSETQ. Losses at the gene ends were 2 bases for V and 0 bases for J; bases not matched to a gene: 1. CDR3 DNA: TGCGCCAGCAGCTTAGGGGGCGCAACTAATGAAAAACTGTTTTTT. It translates to CASSLGGATNEKLFF.

The chain joins TRBV6-6 to TRBJ2-1, with 9 bases identical to TRBD2. The CDR3 has 15 residues. The V gene end was trimmed by 5 bases and the J gene end by 5 bases; junction bases not matched to a gene: 7. The germline gives CDR1 MNHNY, CDR2 SVGAGI (reference sequence). DNA of the CDR3: TGTGCCAGCAGTCCTCGACTAGCGGTGGACAATGAGCAGTTCTTC. Translated, it gives CASSPRLAVDNEQFF.

The chain combines TRBV10-2 with TRBJ1-5, with D possibly matching TRBD1 (6 bases). V was cut by 7 bases and J by 7 bases, with 14 bases left in between. Looked up from germline, CDR1 is WSHSY and CDR2 is SAAADI. This CDR3 comprises 13 residues. CDR3 region: CASTQGLGQPQHF. The DNA of the CDR3 is TGCGCCAGCACCCAGGGGCTCGGGCAGCCCCAGCATTTT.

V usage is TRBV2 and J usage is TRBJ2-3; D may be TRBD2 (6 bases). CDR1 is SNHLY and CDR2 is FYNNEI in the germline V gene. V lost 2 bases to trimming and J lost 3 bases, with 15 bases between them. The CDR3 sequence is 16 residues long. The CDR3 bases are TGTGCCAGCAGTGAATCTTGGGACTTACAAACAGATACGCAGTATTTT. The encoded protein is CASSESWDLQTDTQYF.

This clone was seen more than once but under ten times. The chain links TRBV6-6 to TRBJ1-1, with no clear D. This CDR3 contains 8 residues. Germline values: CDR1 MNHNY, CDR2 SVGAGI (reference sequence). Trimming removed 8 bases at V and 8 bases at J, with 3 bases between. The CDR3 nucleotides read TGTGCCAGCGAGGAAGCTTTCTTT. As protein: CASEEAFF.